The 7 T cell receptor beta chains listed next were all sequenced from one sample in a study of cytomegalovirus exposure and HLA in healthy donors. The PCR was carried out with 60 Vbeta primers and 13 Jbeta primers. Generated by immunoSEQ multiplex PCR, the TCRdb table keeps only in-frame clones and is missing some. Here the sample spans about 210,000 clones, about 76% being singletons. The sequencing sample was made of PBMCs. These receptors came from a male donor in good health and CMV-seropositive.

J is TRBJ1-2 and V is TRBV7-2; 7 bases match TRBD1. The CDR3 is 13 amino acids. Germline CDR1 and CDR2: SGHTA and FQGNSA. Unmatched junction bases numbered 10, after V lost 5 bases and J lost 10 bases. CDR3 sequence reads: CASSRRDRVNYTF. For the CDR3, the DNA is TGTGCCAGCAGCCGAAGGGACAGAGTAAACTACACCTTC.

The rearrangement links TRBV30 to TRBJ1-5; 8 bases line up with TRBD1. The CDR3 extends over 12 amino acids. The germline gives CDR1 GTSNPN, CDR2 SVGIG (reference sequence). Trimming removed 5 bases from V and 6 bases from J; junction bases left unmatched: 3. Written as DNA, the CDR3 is TGTGCCTGGGGACAGGGAGGTCAGCCCCAGCATTTT. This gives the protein CAWGQGGQPQHF.

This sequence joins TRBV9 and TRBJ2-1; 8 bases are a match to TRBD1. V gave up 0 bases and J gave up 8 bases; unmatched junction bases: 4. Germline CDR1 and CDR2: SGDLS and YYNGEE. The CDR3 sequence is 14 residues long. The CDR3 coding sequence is TGTGCCAGCAGCGTAGGGACAGGGTCGTATGAGCAGTTCTTC. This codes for CASSVGTGSYEQFF.

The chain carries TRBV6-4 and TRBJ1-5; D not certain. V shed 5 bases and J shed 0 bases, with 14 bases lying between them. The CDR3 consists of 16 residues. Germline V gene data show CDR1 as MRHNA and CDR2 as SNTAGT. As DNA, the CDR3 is TGTGCCAGCAGTCCTGAGGGAGGAGTTAGCAATCAGCCCCAGCATTTT. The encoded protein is CASSPEGGVSNQPQHF.

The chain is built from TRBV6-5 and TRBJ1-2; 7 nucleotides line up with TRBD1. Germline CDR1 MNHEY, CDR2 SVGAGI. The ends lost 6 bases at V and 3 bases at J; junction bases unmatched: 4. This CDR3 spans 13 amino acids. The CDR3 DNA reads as TGTGCCAGCAGCACGACAGGGCACTATGGCTACACCTTC. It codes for CASSTTGHYGYTF.

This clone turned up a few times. For the CDR3, the DNA is TGTGCCAGCAGCTTGGGACAGGGTTCTTTGGGGGCCAACGTCCTGACTTTC. Protein: CASSLGQGSLGANVLTF. The V gene is TRBV5-4, the J gene TRBJ2-6, with 7 bases aligning to TRBD1. This CDR3 is built from 17 residues. The germline V gene encodes CDR1 SGHNT and CDR2 YYREEE (reference sequence). V shed 0 bases, J shed 4 bases, and the junction held 7 bases outside the gene matches.

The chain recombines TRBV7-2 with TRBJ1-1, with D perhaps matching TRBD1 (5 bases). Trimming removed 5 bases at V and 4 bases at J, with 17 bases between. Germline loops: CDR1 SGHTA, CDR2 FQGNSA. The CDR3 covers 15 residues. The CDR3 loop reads CASSTTVAPVTEAFF. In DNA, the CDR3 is TGTGCCAGCAGCACGACAGTAGCCCCGGTCACTGAAGCTTTCTTT.